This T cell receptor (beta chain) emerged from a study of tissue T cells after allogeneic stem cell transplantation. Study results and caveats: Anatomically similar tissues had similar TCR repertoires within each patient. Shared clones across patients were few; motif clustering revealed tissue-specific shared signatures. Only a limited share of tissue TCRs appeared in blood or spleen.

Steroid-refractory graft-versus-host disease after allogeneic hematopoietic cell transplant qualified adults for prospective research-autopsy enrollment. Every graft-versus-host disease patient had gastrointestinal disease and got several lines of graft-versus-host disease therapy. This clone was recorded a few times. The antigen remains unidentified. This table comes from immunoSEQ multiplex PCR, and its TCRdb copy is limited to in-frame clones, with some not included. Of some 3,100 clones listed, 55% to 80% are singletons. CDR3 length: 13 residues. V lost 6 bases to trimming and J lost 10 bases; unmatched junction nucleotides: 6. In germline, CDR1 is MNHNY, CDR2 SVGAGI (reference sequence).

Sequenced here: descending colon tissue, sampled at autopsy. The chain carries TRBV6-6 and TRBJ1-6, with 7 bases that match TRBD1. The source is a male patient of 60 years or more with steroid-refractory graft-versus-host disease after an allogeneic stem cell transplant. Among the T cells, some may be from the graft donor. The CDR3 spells CASRYDRVSPLHF. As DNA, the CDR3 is TGTGCCAGCAGATATGACAGGGTCTCACCCCTCCACTTT.